The T cell receptor (beta chain) under discussion was sequenced for a study of long-term antiretroviral therapy in people with HIV. Every specimen held between roughly 1-11 million cryopreserved PBMC. These were thawed and washed before DNA extraction. Study results and limitations: Across all time points, the repertoire was dominated by clones that expanded before ART. CDR3 lengths in HIV samples spanned a narrower range than controls.

This was the immunoSEQ v3.0 assay at survey level. Measured with immunoSEQ multiplex PCR; TCRdb has only the in-frame clones, and not every one. The sample carries 20,000 to 25,000 clones, 93% recorded once. Worth noting for this clone: Its cognate antigen is unknown.

The CDR3 sequence is 13 residues long. Germline V gene lookup returns CDR1 SGDLS and CDR2 YYNGEE. V shed 2 bases and J shed 7 bases, with 12 bases lying between them. This material consisted of unsorted PBMCs, taken 7.6 years after starting antiretroviral therapy. This chain links TRBV9 with TRBJ1-2; D unclear. This receptor was obtained from a woman aged 35 to 49 with HIV. The CDR3 region is CASSVGERSGYTF. The CDR3 DNA sequence: TGTGCCAGCAGCGTGGGAGAGAGGAGTGGCTACACCTTC.